The 22 T cell receptor beta chains below were found in one sample sequenced in a study of neurological immune-mediated disorders. Each CDR3 protein is one row after TCRdb ran MiXCR on the 5' RACE reads. The table has about 84,000 distinct CDR3 sequences, 10% seen once. The sample comprised PBMCs. Receptors originate from a man aged 40-49 years in good health.

This clonotype was observed at least ten times. This chain joins TRBV2 and TRBJ1-2, with 7 bases identical to TRBD1. The germline V gene encodes CDR1 SNHLY and CDR2 FYNNEI. The CDR3 length is 14 residues. V lost 6 bases, J lost 2 bases, and 6 bases stayed unmatched. The CDR3 nucleotides read TGTGCCAGCAGAGGATACAGGGGCAACTATGGCTACACCTTC. It codes for CASRGYRGNYGYTF.

This chain uses TRBV5-1 with TRBJ1-1; D gene uncertain. Trimming cost V 6 bases and J 2 bases, with 11 bases left between them. The CDR3 covers 13 residues. From germline, CDR1 is SGHRS and CDR2 YFSETQ. The chain's CDR3 is CASTPEPNTEAFF. CDR3 coding DNA: TGCGCCAGCACCCCAGAGCCAAACACTGAAGCTTTCTTT.

To note about this clonotype: A junction end diverges from the germline sequence, so it may reflect a read error. The chain uses TRBV6-5 and TRBJ1-1; D is uncertain. The germline CDR1 and CDR2 sequences are MNHEY and SVGAGI. This CDR3 contains 16 residues. In DNA, the CDR3 is TGTGCCAGCACTGTAAGCCGAGGTGGCATGAACACTGTAGCTTTATTT. It translates to CASTVSRGGMNTVALF.

The V and J genes are TRBV20-1 and TRBJ1-1, with 8 positions matching TRBD1. V was clipped by 6 bases and J by 4 bases; unmatched bases: 4. Germline CDR1 and CDR2: DFQATT and SNEGSKA (reference sequence). This CDR3 region has 12 residues. CDR3 sequence reads: CSAPDRGTEAFF. The CDR3, as DNA: TGCAGTGCCCCCGACAGGGGCACTGAAGCTTTCTTT.

This clonotype was recorded many times. V is TRBV6-6 and J is TRBJ1-5, with D maybe TRBD1 (6 bases). The CDR3 is 17 amino acids. V shed 2 bases and J shed 3 bases, with 17 bases lying between them. The germline V gene encodes CDR1 MNHNY and CDR2 SVGAGI (reference sequence). This CDR3 reads CASSYPLSDSYNQPQHF. CDR3 nucleotides: TGTGCCAGCAGTTACCCATTATCGGACAGCTACAATCAGCCCCAGCATTTT.

The chain has TRBV6-1 and TRBJ2-7; D could derive from TRBD1 or TRBD2 (5 bases each). Looked up from germline, CDR1 is MNHNS and CDR2 is SASEGT. There are 12 residues in the CDR3. Trimming left V 5 bases short and J 7 bases short, with 12 bases between. The chain's CDR3 is CASSLWGWEQYF. CDR3 in DNA: TGTGCCAGCAGTTTGTGGGGGTGGGAGCAGTACTTC.

This clonotype was observed many times. The chain recombines TRBV5-1 with TRBJ2-3, with 11 bases matching TRBD2. CDR3 length equals 16 residues. Germline CDR1 and CDR2: SGHRS and YFSETQ. V shed 3 bases, J shed 0 bases, and the junction held 3 bases outside the gene matches. The DNA for the CDR3 is TGCGCCAGCAGCTGGCTAGCGGGGGGCAGCACAGATACGCAGTATTTT. The encoded protein is CASSWLAGGSTDTQYF.

This clonotype was seen many times. The chain uses TRBV20-1 and TRBJ2-1; D unclear. There are 11 residues in the CDR3. In germline, CDR1 is DFQATT, CDR2 SNEGSKA (reference sequence). V gave up 3 bases and J gave up 6 bases, with 6 bases separating them. The CDR3 coding sequence is TGCAGTGCTAGGGTGGTCAATGAGCAGTTCTTC. Translated: CSARVVNEQFF.

This clonotype was counted ten times or more. The chain has TRBV15 and TRBJ2-1; TRBD2 aligns across 8 bases. After removal of 9 bases from V and 7 bases from J, the junction contained 11 bases not matched to a gene. Germline V CDR1 and CDR2: LNHNV, YYDKDF (reference sequence). There are 14 residues in the CDR3. This CDR3 is CATGTSGGPNEQFF. DNA of the CDR3: TGTGCCACGGGGACATCGGGGGGGCCTAATGAGCAGTTCTTC.

The chain joins TRBV20-1 to TRBJ1-5, with D hard to call. CDR1 and CDR2 (germline): DFQATT, SNEGSKA (reference sequence). There are 13 residues in the CDR3. The V end was cut by 2 bases, the J end by 10 bases, with 15 bases between. The CDR3 loop reads CSARLRMVQPQHF. The CDR3 nucleotides are TGCAGTGCTAGACTAAGAATGGTACAACCCCAGCATTTT.

In its sample, this clonotype was seen once. The J gene is TRBJ1-2, the V gene TRBV11-2, with D perhaps matching TRBD1 (5 bases). The V gene's germline CDR1 is SGHAT and CDR2 FQNNGV. The CDR3 runs 13 residues. Trimming pared 1 base from V and 4 bases from J, leaving 7 bases between. The CDR3 sequence: CASSLAGTYGYTF. CDR3 in DNA: TGTGCCAGCAGCTTAGCTGGGACCTATGGCTACACCTTC.

This clonotype was detected many times. The chain recombines TRBV5-1 with TRBJ2-2; 7 nucleotides agree with TRBD1. CDR3 size: 16 residues. The V and J ends lost 1 base and 4 bases, in that order; junction bases with no gene match: 7. Germline lookup yields CDR1 SGHRS and CDR2 YFSETQ. The CDR3, as DNA: TGCGCCAGCAGCTTGAGGGGGCAGGACAGCACCGGGGAGCTGTTTTTT. Amino acid sequence: CASSLRGQDSTGELFF.

This chain connects TRBV5-1 to TRBJ2-5; D call uncertain. The CDR3 sequence is 12 residues long. Trimming removed 4 bases at V and 8 bases at J, with 12 bases between. The germline V gene encodes CDR1 SGHRS and CDR2 YFSETQ. CDR3 loop: CASSMFEETQYF. The CDR3 nucleotides are TGCGCCAGCAGCATGTTCGAGGAAACCCAGTACTTC.

The sample holds a few counts of this clonotype. The gene calls are TRBV10-3 and TRBJ2-1; 11 nucleotides agree with TRBD2. CDR3 length: 16 amino acids. The germline V gene has CDR1 ENHRY and CDR2 SYGVKD. V lost 10 bases and J lost 2; bases outside the gene matches: 10. The CDR3 loop is CATFPTSGGPYNEQFF. The CDR3, as DNA: TGTGCCACCTTCCCCACTAGCGGGGGACCCTACAATGAGCAGTTCTTC.

This clonotype came up many times. The genes are TRBV9 and TRBJ2-7, with D unclear. With 4 bases removed from V and 0 bases from J, the gap between germline ends came to 8 bases. This CDR3 contains 13 residues. CDR1 is SGDLS, CDR2 YYNGEE, per germline. The CDR3 spells CASSPGISYEQYF. In nucleotides, the CDR3 is TGTGCCAGCAGCCCAGGTATCTCCTACGAGCAGTACTTC.

At least ten counts were recorded for this clonotype. This chain connects TRBV5-1 to TRBJ2-3; D remains unclear. V lost 0 bases, J lost 6 bases, and 8 bases lay in between. The CDR3 is 13 amino acids. CDR1 and CDR2 (germline): SGHRS, YFSETQ. The CDR3 protein is CASSLERGDTQYF. CDR3 nucleotide sequence: TGCGCCAGCAGCTTGGAACGCGGCGATACGCAGTATTTT.

This clonotype was counted ten times or more. The rearrangement joins TRBV6-2 or TRBV6-3 to TRBJ1-4, with D unresolved. Germline values: CDR1 MNHEY, CDR2 SVGEGT. The CDR3 loop spans 13 amino acids. Trimming pared 4 bases from V and 15 bases from J, leaving 18 bases between. The CDR3 is CASSSLPGRSMFF. DNA of the CDR3: TGTGCCAGCAGTTCGCTTCCGGGAAGATCGATGTTTTTT.

With regard to this clonotype: This may be a read error, as it is one base from a much larger clone. V usage is TRBV7-2 and J usage is TRBJ2-1; TRBD1 aligns across 7 bases. V was pared by 1 base and J by 6 bases, with 6 bases of the junction left unmatched. Germline lookup yields CDR1 SGHTA and CDR2 FQGNSA. The length of the CDR3 is 15 residues. The CDR3, as DNA: TGTGCCAGCAGCTTAGAGGTTGGGACAGCCAATGAGCAGTTCTTC. Translated, it gives CASSLEVGTANEQFF.

This clonotype was seen ten or more times. The rearrangement uses TRBV12-3 or TRBV12-4 and TRBJ2-3; 8 nucleotides match TRBD1. After removal of 7 bases from V and 1 base from J, the junction contained 4 bases not matched to a gene. This CDR3 is 14 amino acids long. The CDR3 spells CASTVDRGTDTQYF. In nucleotides, the CDR3 is TGTGCCAGCACCGTGGACAGGGGCACAGATACGCAGTATTTT.

This clonotype was counted at least ten times. This sequence joins TRBV6-5 and TRBJ2-1; 12 positions match TRBD2. This CDR3 region has 15 residues. Germline assignment: CDR1 MNHEY and CDR2 SVGAGI. The V and J ends lost 4 bases and 6 bases, in that order; junction bases with no gene match: 4. The CDR3 DNA sequence: TGTGCCAGCAGTTTGCTAGCGGGGGGGGGCAATGAGCAGTTCTTC. It yields the protein CASSLLAGGGNEQFF.

This clonotype has ten or more counts. The chain couples TRBV5-6 to TRBJ2-5; possibly TRBD1 or TRBD2 for D (7 bases each). With 3 bases removed from V and 2 bases from J, the gap between germline ends came to 20 bases. CDR1 and CDR2 (germline): SGHDT, YYEEEE. The CDR3 runs to 17 residues. CDR3 DNA: TGTGCCAGCAGCTCAGACTCAGGGGGGAGGGGACAAGAGACCCAGTACTTC. Translating it yields CASSSDSGGRGQETQYF.

This clonotype has at least ten counts. The V and J genes are TRBV11-2 and TRBJ2-7; D unclear. The CDR3 has 12 residues. Germline V gene sequence: CDR1 SGHAT, CDR2 FQNNGV. Trimming shortened V by 3 bases and J by 5 bases, and 8 bases separated the two germline ends. CDR3 nucleotides: TGTGCCAGCAGCTTCTTTAACCACGAGCAGTACTTC. Translating it yields CASSFFNHEQYF.